The source of this T cell receptor (beta chain) is a study of cytomegalovirus exposure and HLA in healthy donors (dated 2017 in TCRdb). Study-level background: According to an earlier analysis of 550 to 750 of the donors, roughly 180 million T cells yielded roughly 110 million unique TCR beta sequences and roughly 280 Gb of sequence data. All discovery cohort repertoires had been generated using a single sequencing platform. Across approximately 400 genotyped donors of the cohort, an average of roughly 200,000 unique TCR beta nucleotide sequences per donor were sequenced, and 15% to 20% of those sequences were non-productive. The study was designed to test whether signatures of past pathogen exposure could be identified by cataloging public T cell receptors. Of the approximately 400 genotyped donors, approximately 82% fell in the genetic ancestry cluster associated with self-reported Caucasian donors. In a later genetic analysis, genome-wide SNP genotypes for about 60% of the 666 donors were used, and that subset was treated as a discovery cohort. Around 320 gigabases of sequencing data and tens of millions of unique TCR sequences were included in an early release covering 550 to 650 HLA-typed donors. The study used immunosequencing to profile the T cell repertoires of hundreds of subjects and linked those repertoires to cytomegalovirus serostatus. Rather than using new phenotypic data, the later analysis identified candidate immune exposures from TCR beta sequences and from how often those sequences occurred across donors. Along with the approximately 600-subject first cohort, a separate validation cohort of about 110 different subjects was used. Several DR-DQ haplotypes were handled as single units for association and clustering, since linkage in the cohort was strong. A later analysis re-analyzed previously published TCR beta repertoires from roughly 690 donors and added high-resolution HLA genotyping to study TCR occurrence patterns. Alongside the repertoire data, information on donor age, sex, ethnicity and CMV serostatus was compiled. An earlier analysis of several hundred of the donors applied high-throughput TCR beta sequencing to assess whether each TCR beta V gene segment acted as functional or pseudogenic. The number of donors typed differed by locus, with about 629-630 for A, B, C, DRB1 and DQB1, roughly 550 for DQA1, under 610 for DPA1, and about 450 for DPB1. To predict cytomegalovirus infection status, the study brought together high-throughput TCR immunosequencing, statistical association of individual TCRs with disease status, and machine learning. Both class I and class II loci were covered by HLA typing, at four-digit resolution.

Points the paper makes about the study in general: In the study, 150 to 200 TCR beta chains were listed as associated with cytomegalovirus. A group of highly shared sequence variants was considered likely to be a technical artifact of the sequencing pipeline. In a later analysis, TCR association rates were found to vary across HLA loci, with the most associated TCRs seen for DRB1 alleles and the fewest for HLA-C alleles. About 17 rarely observed V segments, including chromosome 9 orphons, were excluded from the earlier analysis of about 610 of the donors because counts were too low. The authors suggested that the approach could potentially be generalized to other disease states and immunological phenotypes. Because HLA typing was unavailable for some donors at each locus, only the typed subset was used in association tests. A further reported finding was that TCR beta sequences accurately predicted the HLA-A and HLA-B alleles for most subjects in the first cohort. Three of the identified cytomegalovirus-associated TCR beta chains were confirmed in vitro to be specific for cytomegalovirus antigens. Presence/absence analyses assumed roughly uniform sequencing depth across donors, an assumption that may not hold. Only TCR beta chains were sequenced in this cohort, and the absence of alpha or paired-chain data limited detectable features. Because the 87-base-pair reads could not distinguish some IMGT-functional V segments, including TRBV6-2 and TRBV6-3, those segments were excluded. Linkage disequilibrium might explain the correlated functional status among segregating V segments, but an unknown experimental factor could not be excluded. For the cohort, immune exposure information was limited to CMV serostatus. According to a later analysis, most CMV-associated TCR beta chains appeared to be HLA-restricted, and the HLA associations seemed to be driven largely by CMV exposure. A later genetic analysis reported fewer N-insertions in productive TCRs among donors in an Asian-associated ancestry cluster than the roughly 720-donor mean. Several of the top co-occurrence clusters appeared to be linked to parvovirus B19, influenza, CMV and Epstein-Barr virus, according to a later analysis. Strong co-occurrence of HLA alleles, especially DR and DQ, made assigning TCR associations to individual alleles difficult. In a later analysis, HLA-associated TCR beta chains showed more clonal expansion and lower generation probabilities than non-associated chains that were equally common. At a false discovery rate of 0.05, a later analysis linked under 20,000 TCR beta sequences to specific HLA alleles. The classifier was reported to diagnose cytomegalovirus status with high specificity and sensitivity in both the original cohort and the validation cohort. In a later genetic analysis, a missense DCLRE1C variant was associated with V-gene and J-gene trimming of TCR beta chains, and the association was replicated in an independent cohort. In an earlier analysis of around 600 of the donors, most TCR beta V segments appeared in productive rearrangements about 90% or about 30% of the time, broadly matching IMGT annotations. While some public TCRs were present in many individuals, most TCR sequences turned up only very rarely across donors.

The CDR3 goes from the cysteine to the phenylalanine over 17 residues. Left in the record is the CDR3 DNA by itself, 51 bases read in frame from the first base. Relative to germline, V is 1 base shorter and J is 1 base shorter, with 16 bases between their ends. CDR1 and CDR2, looked up from the germline V gene (reference sequence), are LNHDA and SQIVND. This clone has more than one count but fewer than ten. Its antigen is currently not known. Base quality data are lacking; no much larger clone is found one base away. The cohort was made up of under 800 healthy bone marrow donors. Cohort members were all nominally healthy when sampled, although unrecorded immune exposures were likely present. The donor was CMV seronegative and was included in the group of approximately 350 seronegative cohort members. Every donor gave a peripheral blood sample, and the peripheral blood mononuclear cells from that sample were used for TCR beta sequencing. The Qiagen DNeasy Blood Extraction Kit was used to extract genomic DNA from the blood cell samples.

Library preparation used the immunoSEQ multiplex PCR assay. For the multiplex PCR, a mixture combining 60 forward primers for TCR Vbeta segments and 13 reverse primers for TCR Jbeta segments was used. Amplification of the CDR3 region of rearranged TCR beta genes was performed with a multiplex PCR assay on genomic DNA. Amplified TCR beta libraries were sequenced as 87-base-pair reads on the Illumina HiSeq System. The study's processing was this. Across the 600 to 700 repertoires, a later analysis counted 80 million or so unique TCR beta chains, approximately 12 million of which were shared by at least two donors. Raw reads were error-corrected and collapsed into unique sequences by a nearest-neighbor algorithm in which closely related sequences were merged to remove PCR and sequencing errors. To assign V, D and J gene segments, CDR3 sequences were aligned to IMGT reference sequences. For a sequence to be retained, at least a six-nucleotide match to both a V gene segment and a J gene segment was required. Rearrangements were called productive when the CDR3 lacked stop codons and stayed in frame with V and J; all others were non-productive. Following IMGT convention, CDR3 was defined as the stretch from the second conserved V-encoded cysteine up to the conserved J-encoded phenylalanine. The earlier analysis of 587 of the donors excluded sequences that lacked an unambiguous match to a single V gene segment. In an earlier analysis of some 590 of the donors, V segments were called functional above 56.7% productive rearrangements and were called segregating when the between-donor standard deviation exceeded 5%. A statistical classification framework was developed to diagnose cytomegalovirus status using the catalog of TCR beta chain sequences. A later analysis assigned V and J genes by comparing TCR nucleotide sequences with IMGT/GENE-DB human TR gene sequences. Using the TCRdist pipeline, a later analysis assigned CDR3 sequences along with most-parsimonious VDJ recombination scenarios. A later analysis defined each TCR beta chain by its CDR3 amino acid sequence plus V-gene family, and excluded reads lacking a unique V-gene family. In a later analysis, 450 to 600 highly shared, low-generation-probability nucleotide sequences were removed to address suspected cross-contamination and a sequencing artifact. In a later analysis, a clonal expansion index was calculated for each public chain from normalized within-repertoire ranks of inferred template counts. In a later analysis, generation probabilities were computed using a VDJ recombination model fitted to out-of-frame rearrangements, and the results were checked against IGoR. A later analysis scored TCR-TCR, TCR-HLA and TCR-CMV co-occurrence with hypergeometric tests, applying a repertoire-size bias correction to TCR pairs. False discovery rates were estimated in a later analysis by permuting HLA or CMV assignments 20 times. A later analysis grouped co-occurring TCRs with DBSCAN, adding TCRdist sequence similarity when clustering within HLA-allele-positive subsets. Repertoires with fewer than 30,000 or more than 120,000 public chains, plus five repertoires with anomalous nucleotide sharing, were excluded from co-occurrence clustering. TCRdb re-hosts the immuneACCESS table, in-frame sequences only. Its copies lack some clones; in the studies checked, an unresolved V gene accounts for under half of them, and the cause for the rest is not known. V and J calls plus clone size are reproduced from that table; the DNA served to infer D and trimming. The sample yields some 160,000 clones; roughly four fifths were counted once. Jointly, the top ten make up roughly 1.6% of the sample.

The source material was PBMCs. The receptor chain draws on TRBV19 and TRBJ1-1; the D gene is perhaps TRBD1, from 5 matching bases. The clonotype originates from a man aged 35-49 years in good health and CMV-seronegative. DNA sequence: TGTGCCAGTAGTATAGCCCAGGGACTTTTAACGAACACTGAAGCTTTCTTT. It translates to CASSIAQGLLTNTEAFF.